This record looks at one TCR beta chain sequence and its context. The antigen is undetermined. Just one base apart from a much larger clone, this may be a read error. These data originate in a study of regulatory T cells in long-lasting Graves disease. Study-level information: It was over 5 years of antithyroid drugs, with positive TSH receptor antibodies, that meant persistent Graves' disease. Findings and caveats of the study: It is possible that accuracy was reduced by the small size of the sample.

The CDR3 is 16 residues long. Germline CDR1 and CDR2: SGHTA and FQGNSA. Trimming removed 7 bases at V and 0 bases at J, with 18 bases between. Time point of the sample: persistent/refractory GD, antithyroid drugs over 5 years with positive TRAb. Making the TCR library involved RNA that had been extracted from PBMCs. The TCR beta library used iRepertoire HTBI primers with Arm-PCR amplification of CDR3. TCRdb recomputed calls from the multiplex PCR reads with MiXCR, one row per CDR3 protein. Among roughly 500,000 distinct CDR3 sequences listed, about a fifth were seen once. The sequence came from a female donor with Graves disease. The sequences come from peripheral blood mononuclear cells (PBMCs), collected when the disease was refractory, from a patient treated with antithyroid drugs. The V gene is TRBV7-2, the J gene TRBJ2-5, with D uncertain. The CDR3 coding sequence is TGTGCCAGCACCGCCCTCGGCAGCGTGTACCAAGAGACCCAGTACTTC. It translates to CASTALGSVYQETQYF.